Each of the 32 T cell receptor beta chains below was sequenced from the same sample in a study of cytotoxic CD8 clonotypes in ibrutinib-treated CLL. Here immunoSEQ multiplex PCR was the method, and the copy in TCRdb shows in-frame clones only, minus some. Of tens of thousands of clones detected, nearly 70% appear once; the ten largest clones hold approximately 13%. This specimen consisted of PBMCs, obtained after 12 months of ibrutinib treatment. These TCRs come from a human donor with chronic lymphocytic leukemia.

The chain is built from TRBV18 and TRBJ2-1; 11 bases match TRBD1. This CDR3 contains 18 residues. Germline values: CDR1 KGHSH, CDR2 LQKENI. J gave up 3 bases and V 0 bases, and 7 bases lay outside the gene matches. The CDR3 nucleotides are TGTGCCAGCTCACCACCGATCGGGACAGGGGGTGACTACAATGAGCAGTTCTTC. This encodes CASSPPIGTGGDYNEQFF.

V usage is TRBV5-1 and J usage is TRBJ2-1, with D perhaps matching TRBD2 (6 bases). The CDR3 totals 15 residues. Per the germline V gene, CDR1 is SGHRS and CDR2 is YFSETQ. Trimming took 0 bases from V and 7 from J, leaving 14 bases between them. CDR3 residues: CASSLDSGLRNEQFF. CDR3 bases: TGCGCCAGCAGCTTGGATAGCGGCCTAAGAAATGAGCAGTTCTTC.

CDR3 coding DNA: TGTGCCAGCAGCCCGGACCCAAGCTCCTACGAGCAGTACTTC. This sequence encodes CASSPDPSSYEQYF. The V gene is TRBV5-4, the J gene TRBJ2-7; no firm D call. CDR3 length equals 14 residues. Germline values: CDR1 SGHNT, CDR2 YYREEE (reference sequence). V dropped 4 bases and J dropped 0 bases, with 11 bases sitting between them.

The chain carries TRBV11-3 and TRBJ1-5; D perhaps matches TRBD1 (5 bases). V was pared by 5 bases and J by 0 bases, with 20 bases between. Germline loops: CDR1 SGHNT, CDR2 YENEEA. The CDR3 covers 18 residues. The CDR3 nucleotides read TGTGCCAGCAGCACCTTACCGCCCGGACAAAATAGCAATCAGCCCCAGCATTTT. Amino acid sequence: CASSTLPPGQNSNQPQHF. The variable domain in full, with the rest retrieved from reference TRBV11-3 and TRBJ1-5, is EAGVVQSPRYKIIEKKQPVAFWCNPISGHNTLYWYLQNLGQGPELLIRYENEEAVDDSQLPKDRFSAERLKGVDSTLKIQPAELGDSAVYLCASSTLPPGQNSNQPQHFGDGTRLSIL.

The table lists this clone with a few counts. The rearrangement uses TRBV27 and TRBJ2-7, with D unclear. V gave up 8 bases and J gave up 1 base, with 15 bases separating them. The CDR3 totals 14 residues. The V gene's germline CDR1 is MNHEY and CDR2 SMNVEV (reference sequence). The CDR3 sequence: CASRVAVTSYEQYF. CDR3 DNA: TGTGCCAGCCGGGTCGCAGTTACTTCCTACGAGCAGTACTTC.

The gene calls are TRBV27 and TRBJ1-1; 8 bases agree with TRBD1. CDR3 length equals 14 residues. With V trimmed by 3 bases and J by 2 bases, 2 bases remained unmatched. Germline V gene lookup returns CDR1 MNHEY and CDR2 SMNVEV (reference sequence). The CDR3: CASSLDRDNTEAFF. The CDR3 nucleotides read TGTGCCAGCAGTTTGGACAGGGACAACACTGAAGCTTTCTTT.

In this sample, this clone turned up a few times. The V gene is TRBV19, the J gene TRBJ1-5; 10 bases align to TRBD1. Germline values: CDR1 LNHDA, CDR2 SQIVND (reference sequence). V dropped 3 bases and J dropped 4; count of bases not matched to a gene: 6. The CDR3 extends over 16 amino acids. CDR3 protein: CASSIPGTGVNQPQHF. Here the CDR3 DNA reads TGTGCCAGTAGTATTCCCGGGACAGGGGTTAATCAGCCCCAGCATTTT.

This rearrangement joins TRBV2 to TRBJ2-7, with D possibly TRBD2 on 6 matching bases. From germline, CDR1 is SNHLY and CDR2 FYNNEI. V gave up 8 bases and J gave up 0 bases, with 20 bases separating them. This CDR3 comprises 16 residues. CDR3 protein: CASRGTLVLSSYEQYF. The DNA for the CDR3 is TGTGCCAGCCGGGGGACTCTGGTTTTAAGCTCCTACGAGCAGTACTTC.

The gene calls are TRBV29-1 and TRBJ1-4; D call uncertain. Trimming removed 5 bases at V and 6 bases at J, with 19 bases between. The CDR3 is 15 residues long. Germline V gene sequence: CDR1 SQVTM, CDR2 ANQGSEA. The chain's CDR3 is CSVSTVDSVDEKLFF. The CDR3 nucleotides read TGCAGCGTTTCGACGGTGGATTCGGTTGATGAAAAACTGTTTTTT.

This chain joins TRBV11-2 and TRBJ2-7; 13 bases match TRBD2. V shed 4 bases, J shed 6 bases, and the junction held 12 bases outside the gene matches. This CDR3 has 17 residues. Germline V CDR1 and CDR2: SGHAT, FQNNGV. The CDR3 loop reads CASSSRTSGSRSLEQYF. In nucleotides, the CDR3 is TGTGCCAGCAGCTCAAGGACTAGCGGGAGTAGGAGCCTCGAGCAGTACTTC. The variable domain in full, with the rest retrieved from reference TRBV11-2 and TRBJ2-7, is EAGVAQSPRYKIIEKRQSVAFWCNPISGHATLYWYQQILGQGPKLLIQFQNNGVVDDSQLPKDRFSAERLKGVDSTLKIQPAKLEDSAVYLCASSSRTSGSRSLEQYFGPGTRLTVT.

This chain uses TRBV4-1 with TRBJ2-5, with D maybe TRBD1 (5 bases). The CDR3 runs 15 residues. Per germline, CDR1 MGHRA and CDR2 YSYEKL. The V end lost 1 base, the J end lost 1 base, and 10 bases lay between the germline ends. For the CDR3, the DNA is TGCGCCAGCAGCCAAGTCCCGACAGCCCAAGAGACCCAGTACTTC. It codes for CASSQVPTAQETQYF.

This clone was seen only a few times. The chain couples TRBV12-5 to TRBJ1-1; D not certain. The CDR3 totals 14 residues. CDR1 LGHNT and CDR2 FRNRAP come from the germline V gene. Between the trimmed V and J ends, which lost 9 bases and 1 base, there was a span of 15 bases. In DNA, the CDR3 is TGTGCTAGCTCCGACCGGGTCCCGAACACTGAAGCTTTCTTT. It codes for CASSDRVPNTEAFF.

The chain links TRBV15 to TRBJ2-7; 11 positions agree with TRBD2. The CDR3 spans 13 residues. V shed 5 bases, J shed 7 bases, and the junction held 4 bases outside the gene matches. The germline V gene has CDR1 LNHNV and CDR2 YYDKDF (reference sequence). The CDR3 is CATSPRTSGEQYF. CDR3 sequence (DNA): TGTGCCACCAGCCCTCGGACTAGCGGGGAGCAGTACTTC.

This clone occurred a few times. The chain joins TRBV28 to TRBJ1-2; TRBD1 might be the D (6 bases). The germline V gene has CDR1 MDHEN and CDR2 SYDVKM. This CDR3 has 12 residues. Trimming shortened V by 4 bases and J by 8 bases, and 11 bases separated the two germline ends. Here the CDR3 reads CASSSRDKGYTF. Here the CDR3 DNA reads TGTGCCAGCAGTTCTCGGGACAAAGGCTACACCTTC.

V gene TRBV5-6 combines with J gene TRBJ2-3; a weak D match, TRBD2 (6 bases). V was shortened by 6 bases and J by 4 bases, with 18 bases between the two germline ends. This CDR3 is built from 15 residues. Germline V gives CDR1 SGHDT, CDR2 YYEEEE. CDR3 protein: CASTSFRGKSDTQYF. The CDR3 DNA follows: TGTGCCAGCACCTCCTTTCGCGGGAAATCAGATACGCAGTATTTT.

This clone occurred a few times. The V gene is TRBV14, the J gene TRBJ1-1; 7 bases fit TRBD1. Germline trimming cut 1 base from V and 1 base from J; bases unmatched to any gene: 3. The CDR3 extends over 15 amino acids. CDR1 SGHDN and CDR2 FVKESK come from the germline V gene. CDR3: CASSQADRENTEAFF. In DNA form, the CDR3 reads TGTGCCAGCAGCCAAGCCGACAGGGAGAACACTGAAGCTTTCTTT.

The chain uses TRBV5-8 and TRBJ2-1; TRBD2 agrees at 10 bases. The V gene end was trimmed by 4 bases and the J gene end by 10 bases; junction bases not matched to a gene: 2. This CDR3 has 12 amino acids. The germline V gene encodes CDR1 SGHTS and CDR2 YDEGEE. CDR3 coding DNA: TGTGCCAGCAGCCGGGGACTAGCGGAGCAGTTCTTC. It translates to CASSRGLAEQFF.

The genes are TRBV7-6 and TRBJ2-3, with a possible D match to TRBD2 (6 bases). Per the germline V gene, CDR1 is SGHVS and CDR2 is FNYEAQ. Trimming cost V 0 bases and J 1 base, with 11 bases left between them. CDR3 length: 16 residues. This chain's CDR3 is CASSLAASVRTDTQYF. The CDR3 region has the DNA TGTGCCAGCAGCTTAGCCGCTAGCGTTCGCACAGATACGCAGTATTTT. Using reference TRBV7-6 and TRBJ2-3 for the parts outside the CDR3, the full variable domain is GAGVSQSPRYKVTKRGQDVALRCDPISGHVSLYWYRQALGQGPEFLTYFNYEAQQDKSGLPNDRFSAERPEGSISTLTIQRTEQRDSAMYRCASSLAASVRTDTQYFGPGTRLTVL.

The V call is TRBV6-5, the J call TRBJ2-7; TRBD1 matches at 10 bases. This CDR3 is built from 14 residues. With 4 bases clipped from V and 5 bases from J, the junction kept 5 bases outside the gene matches. Germline V gene lookup returns CDR1 MNHEY and CDR2 SVGAGI. The CDR3 bases are TGTGCCAGCAGTTTGGGGACAGGGGCCCACGAGCAGTACTTC. It encodes CASSLGTGAHEQYF.

This clone was recorded only once. The chain recombines TRBV27 with TRBJ2-7, with 12 positions matching TRBD2. The V gene end was trimmed by 3 bases and the J gene end by 7 bases; junction bases not matched to a gene: 10. Per the germline V gene, CDR1 is MNHEY and CDR2 is SMNVEV (reference sequence). This CDR3 is 16 amino acids long. CDR3 protein: CASSFLAGGPNQEQYF. In DNA, the CDR3 is TGTGCCAGCAGTTTTCTAGCGGGAGGGCCAAATCAAGAGCAGTACTTC.

This clone was seen more than once but under ten times. V and J are TRBV29-1 and TRBJ2-1; TRBD2 agrees at 9 bases. Germline values: CDR1 SQVTM, CDR2 ANQGSEA. Losses at the gene ends were 4 bases for V and 7 bases for J; bases not matched to a gene: 11. The CDR3 is 15 amino acids. Written as DNA, the CDR3 is TGCAGCGTTGGTGCCGCGGGGGGGAGAGGTAATGAGCAGTTCTTC. This translates into CSVGAAGGRGNEQFF.

The gene calls are TRBV9 and TRBJ2-5, with D tentatively TRBD2 (5 bases). The germline V gene has CDR1 SGDLS and CDR2 YYNGEE. V lost 0 bases and J 0 bases, leaving 9 bases between the germline ends. The CDR3 length is 15 residues. In DNA form, the CDR3 reads TGTGCCAGCAGCGTAGCCCCGGGGAACCAAGAGACCCAGTACTTC. Translating gives CASSVAPGNQETQYF.

This clone was seen a few times. This chain connects TRBV28 to TRBJ2-2; D is ambiguous. The germline V gene encodes CDR1 MDHEN and CDR2 SYDVKM. CDR3 length: 12 amino acids. V dropped 3 bases and J dropped 6 bases, with 5 bases sitting between them. The CDR3 bases are TGTGCCAGCAGTTTCCCCCCCGGGGAGCTGTTTTTT. Its protein product is CASSFPPGELFF.

V and J are TRBV19 and TRBJ2-2; 12 positions agree with TRBD2. The CDR3 totals 17 residues. Germline CDR1 LNHDA, CDR2 SQIVND (reference sequence). The J segment lost 4 bases and the V segment lost 5 bases, leaving 8 bases of the junction unmatched. The CDR3 nucleotides read TGTGCCAGTAGTTTCTGGACTAGCGGGACTTCCACCGGGGAGCTGTTTTTT. The encoded protein is CASSFWTSGTSTGELFF.

The J gene is TRBJ2-1, the V gene TRBV19, with unresolved D. Between the trimmed V and J ends, which lost 5 bases and 2 bases, there was a span of 10 bases. The CDR3 is made up of 14 amino acids. Germline CDR1 and CDR2: LNHDA and SQIVND (reference sequence). CDR3 DNA: TGTGCCAGTAGTGGATACGGCACCTACAATGAGCAGTTCTTC. Translation gives CASSGYGTYNEQFF.

This clone was seen many times. The chain couples TRBV28 to TRBJ2-1, with TRBD1 matching over 7 bases. CDR3 length: 14 residues. Trimming removed 8 bases from V and 7 bases from J; junction bases left unmatched: 11. Germline CDR1 reads MDHEN; CDR2 reads SYDVKM. The CDR3 here is CASVRGQERNEQFF. The CDR3 coding sequence is TGTGCCAGCGTAAGGGGGCAAGAGCGGAATGAGCAGTTCTTC.

This chain uses TRBV11-3 with TRBJ1-3, with D perhaps TRBD1 (6 bases). V lost 5 bases to trimming and J lost 6 bases, with 17 bases between them. Looked up from germline, CDR1 is SGHNT and CDR2 is YENEEA. The length of the CDR3 is 15 residues. The CDR3 DNA reads as TGTGCCAGCAGCCTGCGGCAGGGGATCGAAAACACCATATATTTT. Its translation is CASSLRQGIENTIYF.

This clone has just a few counts. This sequence joins TRBV6-1 and TRBJ2-1, with D possibly TRBD1 on 6 matching bases. The V end lost 4 bases, the J end lost 2 bases, and 12 bases lay between the germline ends. The length of the CDR3 is 15 residues. Germline CDR1 and CDR2: MNHNS and SASEGT. Here the CDR3 DNA reads TGTGCCAGCAGTGGATCCGGGACAACCTACAATGAGCAGTTCTTC. Amino acids: CASSGSGTTYNEQFF.

The CDR3 is CASSVGMSNYGYTF. CDR3 DNA: TGTGCCAGCAGTGTGGGGATGTCGAACTATGGCTACACCTTC. The V and J genes are TRBV6-4 and TRBJ1-2; D gene ambiguous. The germline gives CDR1 MRHNA, CDR2 SNTAGT. Trimming removed 4 bases from V and 2 bases from J, with 11 bases in between. This CDR3 has 14 residues.

The chain has TRBV30 and TRBJ2-5; 8 nucleotides match TRBD2. The CDR3 is made up of 14 amino acids. Germline V CDR1 and CDR2: GTSNPN, SVGIG (reference sequence). The J segment lost 5 bases and the V segment lost 1 base, leaving 6 bases of the junction unmatched. The CDR3 reads CAWSGGGRGETQYF. CDR3 nucleotides: TGTGCCTGGAGTGGCGGGGGGCGCGGGGAGACCCAGTACTTC.

The V and J genes are TRBV7-8 and TRBJ1-1; no firm D call. Trimming removed 2 bases at V and 1 base at J, with 5 bases between. Germline CDR1 reads SGHVS; CDR2 reads FQNEAQ. This CDR3 region has 13 residues. In nucleotides, the CDR3 is TGTGCCAGCAGCTTATCGGCGAACACTGAAGCTTTCTTT. Translated, it gives CASSLSANTEAFF.

This clone was counted a single time. The rearrangement links TRBV7-8 to TRBJ2-2; the D is unclear. V gave up 5 bases and J gave up 2 bases, with 18 bases separating them. The germline gives CDR1 SGHVS, CDR2 FQNEAQ. There are 17 residues in the CDR3. For the CDR3, the DNA is TGTGCCAGCAGCGGAAGGACGTGGGGTCGCAACACCGGGGAGCTGTTTTTT. Translated, it gives CASSGRTWGRNTGELFF.